The 2 T cell receptor beta chains listed next were all sequenced from one sample in a study of CD8 T cells in Susac syndrome. It was with random hexamers that about 0.45 to 1 ug RNA was reverse transcribed. MiXCR, run by TCRdb on the immunoSEQ multiplex PCR reads, gives a single entry per CDR3 protein. This sample has 330,000 or so distinct CDR3 sequences, with approximately 90% found just once. Material: CD8+ T cells from PBMCs. The receptors shown here come from a human donor with multiple sclerosis.

This clonotype showed up just a few times. The chain is built from TRBV7-2 and TRBJ2-6; D is unclear. This CDR3 has 18 residues. Germline V gives CDR1 SGHTA, CDR2 FQGNSA. V was clipped by 3 bases and J by 1 base, with 16 bases between them. CDR3 sequence reads: CASSFSTSRVSGANVLTF. As DNA, the CDR3 is TGTGCCAGCAGCTTCTCGACATCCCGGGTATCTGGGGCCAACGTCCTGACTTTC.

This rearrangement joins TRBV10-3 to TRBJ2-3, with D hard to call. CDR1 ENHRY and CDR2 SYGVKD come from the germline V gene. V gave up 2 bases and J gave up 9 bases, with 24 bases separating them. CDR3 length: 17 residues. The CDR3 loop reads CAISELHTGRDGPTQYF. CDR3 sequence (DNA): TGTGCCATCAGTGAGCTTCATACCGGCCGTGACGGTCCCACGCAGTATTTT.